This T cell receptor (beta chain) comes out of a study of control samples from healthy donors and cancer patients. Repertoires were generated with immunoSEQ multiplex PCR, while TCRdb's copy carries only in-frame clones and drops some. This table has a few hundred thousand clones, approximately 92% appearing once. This sequence was found in a man in his forties with head and neck cancer. The sample taken for sequencing was PBMCs.

The CDR3 region has the DNA TGTGCCAGCCGGGGGCGGGGCGCAGATACGCAGTATTTT. This sequence encodes CASRGRGADTQYF. This chain uses TRBV14 with TRBJ2-3; the D gene could be TRBD1 or TRBD2 (6 bases each). Trimming pared 8 bases from V and 4 bases from J, leaving 13 bases between. The germline gives CDR1 SGHDN, CDR2 FVKESK. The CDR3 contains 13 residues. Full variable domain (outside the CDR3, taken from reference TRBV14 and TRBJ2-3): EAGVTQFPSHSVIEKGQTVTLRCDPISGHDNLYWYRRVMGKEIKFLLHFVKESKQDESGMPNNRFLAERTGGTYSTLKVQPAELEDSGVYFCASRGRGADTQYFGPGTRLTVL.